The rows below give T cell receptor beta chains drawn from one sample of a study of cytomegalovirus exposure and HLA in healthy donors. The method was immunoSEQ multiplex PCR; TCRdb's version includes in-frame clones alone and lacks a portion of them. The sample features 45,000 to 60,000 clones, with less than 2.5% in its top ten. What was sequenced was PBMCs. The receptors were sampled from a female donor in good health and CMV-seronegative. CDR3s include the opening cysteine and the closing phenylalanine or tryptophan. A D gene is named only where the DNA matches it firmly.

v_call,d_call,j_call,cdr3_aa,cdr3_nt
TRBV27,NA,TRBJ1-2,CASSFGRRGGYTF,TGTGCCAGCAGCTTCGGGCGGAGGGGTGGCTACACCTTC
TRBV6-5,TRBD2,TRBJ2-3,CASQLAGGPDTQYF,TGTGCCAGCCAGCTAGCGGGAGGGCCAGATACGCAGTATTTT
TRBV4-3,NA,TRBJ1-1,CASSQELFPPGQGRVGTEAFF,TGCGCCAGCAGCCAAGAACTCTTCCCCCCGGGGCAGGGGAGGGTGGGCACTGAAGCTTTCTTT
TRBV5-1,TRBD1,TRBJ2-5,CASSLARGRGETQYF,TGCGCCAGCAGCTTGGCCAGGGGGCGTGGAGAGACCCAGTACTTC
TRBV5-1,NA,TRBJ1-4,CASSSGVANEKLFF,TGCGCCAGCAGCTCAGGGGTGGCTAATGAAAAACTGTTTTTT
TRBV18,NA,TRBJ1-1,CASSLPPVMNTEAFF,TGTGCCAGCTCACTCCCCCCGGTTATGAACACTGAAGCTTTCTTT
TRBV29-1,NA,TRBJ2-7,CSVVGASGPYEQYF,TGCAGCGTTGTGGGGGCATCGGGACCTTACGAGCAGTACTTC
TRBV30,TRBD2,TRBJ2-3,CAWSDGLAARADTQYF,TGTGCCTGGAGCGATGGACTAGCGGCACGCGCAGATACGCAGTATTTT
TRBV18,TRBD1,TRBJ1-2,CASSLTGVSTYGYTF,TGTGCCAGCTCACTCACAGGGGTATCTACCTATGGCTACACCTTC
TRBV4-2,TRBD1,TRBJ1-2,CASSQDRGTGYGYTF,TGTGCCAGCAGCCAAGATAGGGGGACAGGCTATGGCTACACCTTC
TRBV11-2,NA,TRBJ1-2,CASSLGLAGYTF,TGTGCCAGCAGCTTAGGTTTAGCTGGCTACACCTTC
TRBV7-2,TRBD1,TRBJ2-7,CASSRDRALGYEQYF,TGTGCCAGCAGCAGGGACAGGGCCTTAGGTTACGAGCAGTACTTC
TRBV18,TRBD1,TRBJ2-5,CASSSAQIQGQETQYF,TGTGCCAGCTCATCCGCTCAGATACAGGGGCAAGAGACCCAGTACTTC
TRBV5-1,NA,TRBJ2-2,CASSFDRPTGELFF,TGCGCCAGCAGCTTCGACAGGCCCACCGGGGAGCTGTTTTTT
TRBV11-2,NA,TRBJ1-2,CASSLAPGTSGYTF,TGTGCCAGCAGCTTAGCGCCAGGCACTAGTGGCTACACCTTC
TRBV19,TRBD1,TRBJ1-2,CASSIGTGAVYTF,TGTGCCAGTAGTATCGGAACAGGGGCCGTCTACACCTTC
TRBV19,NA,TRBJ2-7,CASRTDRYSYEQYF,TGTGCCAGTAGAACCGACAGGTACTCCTACGAGCAGTACTTC
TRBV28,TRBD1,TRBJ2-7,CASSLQGPGGEQYF,TGTGCCAGCAGTTTACAGGGACCAGGGGGCGAGCAGTACTTC
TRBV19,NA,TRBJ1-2,CASSIAGEGYGYTF,TGTGCCAGTAGTATAGCAGGGGAGGGCTATGGCTACACCTTC